This is a list of T cell receptor beta chains from one sample in a study of T cell repertoires and HLA-DP antigens. The table came from immunoSEQ multiplex PCR; TCRdb's copy has only in-frame clones and leaves some out. Among 65,000 to 90,000 clones listed, roughly 78% were seen once. Antigens for these TCRs are unknown. Sequences were obtained from CD4+ T cells from PBMCs. The receptors derive from a man aged 60 to 75 in good health and CMV-seronegative. Both conserved end residues are part of each CDR3. D genes are given only for firm matches. Not every row has a clone size; where given, it reads once, few, many or a size class.

>TRBD1|14|TRBV27|TRBJ2-5|.
TGTGCCAGCAGTCCGGGGACAGGCGTCCTGACCCAGTACTTC
CASSPGTGVLTQYF
>.|13|TRBV5-6|TRBJ2-5|.
TGTGCCAGCAGCTTGAGTATGGGGGAGACCCAGTACTTC
CASSLSMGETQYF
>.|14|TRBV5-1|TRBJ2-3|.
TGCGCCAGCAGCTTCGAGCGGAGCACAGATACGCAGTATTTT
CASSFERSTDTQYF
>.|16|TRBV9|TRBJ2-7|.
TGTGCCAGCAGCGTAGCTGGAAGGGGCAACACCTACGAGCAGTACTTC
CASSVAGRGNTYEQYF
>.|19|TRBV21-1|TRBJ2-1|.
TGTGCCAGCAGCAAAGGAAGTAGCGGGAGACCTTTTTCGAACCATGAGCAGTTCTTC
CASSKGSSGRPFSNHEQFF
>TRBD1|15|TRBV2|TRBJ2-2|.
TGTGCCAGCAGGGGCACGGGACAGGGCACCGGGGAGCTGTTTTTT
CASRGTGQGTGELFF
>TRBD2|15|TRBV5-1|TRBJ2-3|.
TGCGCCAGCAGCTGGGGACTAGCATTCGCAGATACGCAGTATTTT
CASSWGLAFADTQYF
>.|13|TRBV30|TRBJ1-6|.
TGTGCCTGGAGTGTAAATAAGGCTTCACCCCTCCACTTT
CAWSVNKASPLHF
>TRBD2|15|TRBV11-2|TRBJ2-5|.
TGTGCCAGCAGCTTACGACTAGCGGGGCAAGAGACCCAGTACTTC
CASSLRLAGQETQYF
>TRBD1|14|TRBV27|TRBJ2-3|few
TGTGCCAGCAGCCCGGACAGGGGATCAGATACGCAGTATTTT
CASSPDRGSDTQYF
>TRBD1|15|TRBV7-9|TRBJ2-5|.
TGTGCCAGCAGCATCGGGACAGACCCGGGGGAGACCCAGTACTTC
CASSIGTDPGETQYF
>.|14|TRBV25-1|TRBJ1-3|.
TGTGCCAGCAGTGAAATCGGCTCTGGAAACACCATATATTTT
CASSEIGSGNTIYF
>.|14|TRBV29-1|TRBJ1-2|.
TGCAGCGTTGAGCCCCTAGGGGGAGAAGATGGCTACACCTTC
CSVEPLGGEDGYTF
>.|16|TRBV2|TRBJ2-5|.
TGTGCCAGCAGTGAAGGGGTCAACCAGGGCGGAGAGACCCAGTACTTC
CASSEGVNQGGETQYF
>.|13|TRBV29-1|TRBJ1-1|few
TGCAGCCATCGGGGCCGGGTTGACACTGAAGCTTTCTTT
CSHRGRVDTEAFF
>TRBD1|13|TRBV7-9|TRBJ1-2|.
TGTGCCAGCAGCTTAGTAGGGGACAGGGGCTACACCTTC
CASSLVGDRGYTF
>TRBD1|18|TRBV27|TRBJ2-1|.
TGTGCCAGCAGTACCACCCGGGACAGGGGGTATACCTACAATGAGCAGTTCTTC
CASSTTRDRGYTYNEQFF
>.|17|TRBV7-6|TRBJ2-6|.
TGTGCCAGCAGCTTACGTACAGCCAACTCTGGGGCCAACGTCCTGACTTTC
CASSLRTANSGANVLTF
>TRBD2|17|TRBV27|TRBJ2-4|.
TGTGCCAGCAGGCGGGGACTAGCGGGAGGGTCCGGAAACATTCAGTACTTC
CASRRGLAGGSGNIQYF
>.|11|TRBV11-2|TRBJ2-7|few
TGTGCCAGCAGCTTAAACGTGGAGCAGTACTTC
CASSLNVEQYF
>TRBD1|14|TRBV28|TRBJ1-1|.
TGTGCCAGCAGTTTAGGACAGGGCAGTACTGAAGCTTTCTTT
CASSLGQGSTEAFF
>TRBD1|15|TRBV6-1|TRBJ1-5|.
TGTGCCAGCACGAGGACAGGGTCAGACAATCAGCCCCAGCATTTT
CASTRTGSDNQPQHF
>.|14|TRBV11-2|TRBJ2-5|.
TGTGCCAGCAGCTTAGTGCGGGCCCACGGGGCCCAGTACTTC
CASSLVRAHGAQYF
>TRBD1|16|TRBV4-2|TRBJ1-6|few
TGTGCCAGCAGCCAAGCACAGGGGGAATATAATTCACCCCTCCACTTT
CASSQAQGEYNSPLHF
>TRBD1|15|TRBV7-9|TRBJ2-5|.
TGTGCCAGCAGCCCCGGGCGGACAGGAGCAGAGACCCAGTACTTC
CASSPGRTGAETQYF
>.|13|TRBV5-1|TRBJ1-2|.
TGCGCCAGCAGCTTGGAGGGCAGGACCCTCTACACCTTC
CASSLEGRTLYTF
>TRBD1|19|TRBV4-3|TRBJ1-3|.
TGCGCCAGCAGCCAAGCCGCTCCCGGGACAGCCAGCTCTGGAAACACCATATATTTT
CASSQAAPGTASSGNTIYF
>.|16|TRBV29-1|TRBJ1-2|.
TGCAGCGTTGCCGGAGGGCAAGGGTGGGGAATCTATGGCTACACCTTC
CSVAGGQGWGIYGYTF
>.|16|TRBV7-2|TRBJ1-3|.
TGTGCCAGCAGCTGGGGGGGGCCGTTGGCTGGAAACACCATATATTTT
CASSWGGPLAGNTIYF
>.|15|TRBV19|TRBJ1-4|.
TGTGCCAGTAGTCTCCAAGGGGGAATTAATGAAAAACTGTTTTTT
CASSLQGGINEKLFF
>TRBD1|12|TRBV5-1|TRBJ2-4|.
TGCGCCAGCAGCTTGGGACAGGGCCCTTGGGACTTC
CASSLGQGPWDF
>.|13|TRBV25-1|TRBJ2-2|.
TGTGCCAGCAGTGAAAACCCCACCGGGGAGCTGTTTTTT
CASSENPTGELFF